This T cell receptor (beta chain) was found in a study of blood T cell repertoires in COVID-19. As for the study in general: From T cells, B-cell-depleted T cells, or PBMCs came the material, which was cDNA or gDNA.

Methods used by the authors: Estimation of nucleated cell counts relied on the amplification of reference gene primers. Here immunoSEQ multiplex PCR was the method, and the copy in TCRdb shows in-frame clones only, minus some. That table gives V, J and clone size, and the DNA gave D and trimming. This table holds around 150,000 clones, about 92% found once. V lost 3 bases to trimming and J lost 6 bases, with 14 bases between them. The CDR3 covers 15 residues. CDR1 KGHDR and CDR2 SFDVKD come from the germline V gene. What was sequenced was peripheral blood. This TCR derives from a man aged 25 to 45 with COVID-19, enrolled during active disease. The chain couples TRBV24-1 to TRBJ2-1; tentative D call: TRBD2 (6 bases). CDR3 coding DNA: TGTGCCACCAGTGATGGAGGGGTGGCGGGCAATGAGCAGTTCTTC. This encodes CATSDGGVAGNEQFF.